These 2 T cell receptor beta chains came from one sample sequenced in a study of molecular identifiers for immune sequencing clone quantification. From the PCR reads, TCRdb called clonotypes with MiXCR, one entry per CDR3 protein. Of 490,000 or so distinct CDR3 sequences in the sample, about a quarter are singletons; the top ten hold about 0.75%. The sequencing sample was made of naive CD8+ T cells from blood, with Jurkat cell RNA spiked in. Subset specified: FACS-sorted CD8+CD4-CCR7+CD45RA+ naive T cells. The receptors were sampled from a human donor in good health. Some libraries in this study had Jurkat cell RNA spiked in.

Turning to this clonotype: Since a much larger clone is just one base distant, this may be a read error. The genes are TRBV7-9 and TRBJ1-1; D not certain. The CDR3 extends over 15 amino acids. From germline, CDR1 is SEHNR and CDR2 FQNEAQ (reference sequence). This chain's CDR3 is CASSLEPAYSSEASF. The CDR3 DNA reads as TGTGCCAGCAGCTTAGAGCCAGCCTACAGTTCTGAAGCTTCCTTT.

The chain has TRBV27 and TRBJ2-7, with D uncertain. From germline, CDR1 is MNHEY and CDR2 SMNVEV (reference sequence). The CDR3 totals 13 residues. The V and J ends lost 4 bases and 0 bases respectively, with 7 bases between them. The DNA of the CDR3 is TGTGCCAGCAGTTGGTCCGACTCCTACGAGCAGTACTTC. It specifies CASSWSDSYEQYF.